The table lists the clone carrying this T cell receptor (beta chain) with a few counts. The antigen is not known. This sample was included in a study of cytomegalovirus exposure and HLA in healthy donors. The overall study: Within an early data release were about 85 million unique TCRs drawn from HLA-typed donors. General observations from the study: Most sequenced TCRs were rare (though some public TCRs occurred in many donors).

Primers: 60 Vbeta forward and 13 Jbeta reverse. Some clones are missing from TCRdb's copy, which holds only in-frame ones; the method was immunoSEQ multiplex PCR. The sample carries about 110,000 clones, around 75% recorded once. CDR1 and CDR2 from the germline V gene are SGHKS and YYEKEE (reference sequence). V lost 1 base and J 0 bases, leaving 7 bases between the germline ends. The CDR3 length is 14 residues. This TCR was sampled from a man aged 25 to 40 in good health and CMV-seronegative. Sequences were obtained from PBMCs. The rearrangement uses TRBV5-5 and TRBJ1-1; D is perhaps TRBD1 (6 bases). In nucleotides, the CDR3 is TGTGCCAGCAGCTTGACAGGGTTGAACACTGAAGCTTTCTTT. It codes for CASSLTGLNTEAFF. Full variable domain (remainder filled in from reference TRBV5-5 and TRBJ1-1): DAGVTQSPTHLIKTRGQQVTLRCSPISGHKSVSWYQQVLGQGPQFIFQYYEKEERGRGNFPDRFSARQFPNYSSELNVNALLLGDSALYLCASSLTGLNTEAFFGQGTRLTVV.